This entry lists 24 T cell receptor beta chains sequenced from one sample in a study of cytomegalovirus exposure and HLA in healthy donors. With 60 Vbeta and 13 Jbeta primers, the PCR was carried out. The protocol was immunoSEQ multiplex PCR, while the TCRdb copy is restricted to in-frame clones and leaves out a portion. This sample yields 150,000 to 180,000 clones, of which 70% to 80% are seen a single time; less than 10% belongs to the top ten. Sequencing was performed on PBMCs. These receptors originate from a man younger than 40 in good health and CMV-seropositive.

The chain uses TRBV30 and TRBJ2-6, with D perhaps TRBD1 (6 bases). V was pared by 3 bases and J by 4 bases, with 10 bases between. The CDR3 totals 14 residues. The V gene's germline CDR1 is GTSNPN and CDR2 SVGIG (reference sequence). The CDR3 here is CAWSRGTGANVLTF. The CDR3 nucleotides are TGTGCCTGGAGCAGGGGAACCGGGGCCAACGTCCTGACTTTC.

The chain is built from TRBV1 and TRBJ2-1; the table's TRBD2 call for D was not verified on the DNA. TRBV1 is an annotated pseudogene. The CDR3 totals 17 residues. CDR3 in amino acids: CTSSQLGLATWGNEQFF. The CDR3 nucleotides are TGCACCAGCAGCCAGCTGGGACTAGCTACCTGGGGGAATGAGCAGTTCTTC.

This chain connects TRBV9 to TRBJ2-2, with D maybe TRBD2 (7 bases). The CDR3 consists of 16 residues. Trimming removed 2 bases from V and 0 bases from J, with 11 bases in between. Germline assignment: CDR1 SGDLS and CDR2 YYNGEE. This CDR3 reads CASSVGGAANTGELFF. The CDR3 bases are TGTGCCAGCAGCGTGGGGGGGGCAGCGAACACCGGGGAGCTGTTTTTT.

This clone has more than one count but fewer than ten. The chain links TRBV11-3 to TRBJ2-2, with 13 bases fitting TRBD2. CDR1 and CDR2 from the germline V gene are SGHNT and YENEEA. The J segment lost 5 bases and the V segment lost 6 bases, leaving 3 bases of the junction unmatched. The CDR3 has 15 residues. CDR3 sequence: CASRAGLAGTGELFF. DNA of the CDR3: TGTGCCAGCAGGGCGGGACTAGCGGGAACCGGGGAGCTGTTTTTT.

This chain links TRBV30 with TRBJ1-5, with D possibly TRBD1 on 6 matching bases. CDR3 length: 13 residues. CDR1 GTSNPN and CDR2 SVGIG come from the germline V gene (reference sequence). The germline V and J ends were trimmed by 4 bases and 2 bases, with 9 bases remaining between them. The CDR3 DNA reads as TGTGCCTGGACAGGGGCCGGCAATCAGCCCCAGCATTTT. The encoded protein is CAWTGAGNQPQHF.

DNA for the CDR3: TGTGCCAGTAGTATCCGAGGTGTTCCCAACGAGCAGTACTTC. Its translation: CASSIRGVPNEQYF. V is TRBV19 and J is TRBJ2-7; D not resolved. The V gene lost 3 bases and the J gene lost 5 bases, with 14 bases spanning the gap. The CDR3 contains 14 residues. The V gene's germline CDR1 is LNHDA and CDR2 SQIVND (reference sequence).

The genes are TRBV4-1 and TRBJ1-3; 7 positions agree with TRBD1. The germline gives CDR1 MGHRA, CDR2 YSYEKL. The trim removed 7 bases at V and 0 bases at J, leaving 9 bases unmatched. The CDR3 is 16 amino acids. The CDR3 nucleotides read TGCGCCAGCACGAGGGTACAGGGGCTCTCTGGAAACACCATATATTTT. Translation: CASTRVQGLSGNTIYF.

With regard to this clone: The junction and the germline gene differ at one end; a read error may be behind it. J is TRBJ1-5 and V is TRBV7-9, with D maybe TRBD1 (6 bases). Germline loops: CDR1 SEHNR, CDR2 FQNEAQ (reference sequence). The CDR3 spans 13 residues. The CDR3 DNA reads TGTGCCAGCAGCCTAGCAGGGGATCAGCCCCAGCATTTT. Encoded protein: CASSLAGDQPQHF.

The CDR3 here is CASSYSSSVSYEQYF. CDR3 nucleotides: TGTGCCAGCAGTTACTCGTCTAGCGTGTCCTACGAGCAGTACTTC. J is TRBJ2-7 and V is TRBV6-5; weak D call: TRBD2 (6 bases). This CDR3 is 15 amino acids long. The germline V and J ends were trimmed by 0 bases and 1 base, with 10 bases remaining between them. The germline gives CDR1 MNHEY, CDR2 SVGAGI.

V usage is TRBV29-1 and J usage is TRBJ2-5, with a possible D match to TRBD2 (6 bases). Germline V gene data show CDR1 as SQVTM and CDR2 as ANQGSEA. The CDR3 runs 13 residues. Trimming pared 6 bases from V and 2 bases from J, leaving 13 bases between. CDR3 nucleotides: TGCAGCGTGAGGGACTCGAAACAAGAGACCCAGTACTTC. Amino acid sequence: CSVRDSKQETQYF.

The CDR3 coding sequence is TGTGCCAGCAGTCCGCAGGGAATTGGAGTCTACGAGCAGTACTTC. Translation: CASSPQGIGVYEQYF. The chain carries TRBV28 and TRBJ2-7; a weak D match, TRBD1 (5 bases). CDR1 and CDR2 from the germline V gene are MDHEN and SYDVKM. Deletions cut 5 bases from V and 3 bases from J, with 17 bases between. This CDR3 has 15 residues.

The rearrangement links TRBV27 to TRBJ2-2; TRBD2 matches at 9 bases. Germline V gene sequence: CDR1 MNHEY, CDR2 SMNVEV (reference sequence). This CDR3 contains 15 residues. Unmatched junction bases numbered 8, after V lost 4 bases and J lost 8 bases. The CDR3 region has the DNA TGTGCCAGCAGTTCCTTAGGAGCGGGGGGTGGGGAGCTGTTTTTT. Protein sequence: CASSSLGAGGGELFF.

This clone was seen only once. The J gene is TRBJ1-5, the V gene TRBV5-1, with D possibly being TRBD1 (5 bases). CDR3 length: 14 amino acids. Germline CDR1 is SGHRS and CDR2 is YFSETQ. Deletions cut 4 bases from V and 0 bases from J, with 8 bases between. CDR3 residues: CASSPDISNQPQHF. CDR3 in DNA: TGCGCCAGCAGCCCGGACATTAGCAATCAGCCCCAGCATTTT.

Only one count was recorded for this clone. J is TRBJ2-7 and V is TRBV28; no clear D gene. Germline V lookup: CDR1 MDHEN, CDR2 SYDVKM. The V gene lost 6 bases and the J gene lost 4 bases, with 7 bases spanning the gap. CDR3 length: 11 residues. The CDR3 DNA sequence: TGTGCCAGCAGCCTAGAATACGAGCAGTACTTC. This codes for CASSLEYEQYF.

The chain recombines TRBV28 with TRBJ1-5; D might be TRBD1 (5 bases). Trimming pared 10 bases from V and 3 bases from J, leaving 19 bases between. The CDR3 runs to 15 residues. Germline V lookup: CDR1 MDHEN, CDR2 SYDVKM. CDR3 protein: CATGGSAGHNQPQHF. The CDR3 region has the DNA TGTGCCACCGGGGGGTCCGCCGGGCACAATCAGCCCCAGCATTTT.

This clone was detected once. This sequence joins TRBV5-4 and TRBJ2-7; D is uncertain. Trimming stripped 4 bases from V and 0 bases from J, with 14 bases between. Germline assignment: CDR1 SGHNT and CDR2 YYREEE (reference sequence). The CDR3 contains 15 residues. In DNA form, the CDR3 reads TGTGCCAGCAGCCCGATCGACACCAGCTCCTACGAGCAGTACTTC. Residues: CASSPIDTSSYEQYF.

The chain couples TRBV4-1 to TRBJ1-1, with D possibly being TRBD1 (5 bases). Germline V gene sequence: CDR1 MGHRA, CDR2 YSYEKL. The CDR3 is made up of 13 amino acids. V was shortened by 8 bases and J by 6 bases, with 16 bases between the two germline ends. CDR3 region: CASGSKGSAEAFF. CDR3 coding DNA: TGCGCCAGCGGCAGTAAGGGGTCCGCTGAAGCTTTCTTT.

The rearrangement uses TRBV14 and TRBJ1-1; the D gene is possibly TRBD1 (5 bases). The CDR3 spans 13 residues. Germline CDR1 reads SGHDN; CDR2 reads FVKESK. The ends were cut back, 5 bases at V and 1 base at J, with 8 bases in the middle. This CDR3 reads CASSDQGNTEAFF. The CDR3 DNA follows: TGTGCCAGCAGCGATCAGGGGAACACTGAAGCTTTCTTT.

This clone appeared once. This sequence joins TRBV7-2 and TRBJ1-1; 7 bases fit TRBD1. Germline V gene lookup returns CDR1 SGHTA and CDR2 FQGNSA. CDR3 length equals 14 residues. V was pared by 8 bases and J by 0 bases, with 6 bases of the junction left unmatched. CDR3 protein: CASHGTAMNTEAFF. CDR3 nucleotide sequence: TGTGCCAGCCATGGGACAGCCATGAACACTGAAGCTTTCTTT.

J is TRBJ1-5 and V is TRBV18, with unresolved D. V shed 3 bases and J shed 1 base, with 10 bases lying between them. CDR3 length: 15 residues. Germline lookup yields CDR1 KGHSH and CDR2 LQKENI. CDR3 sequence: CASSPPSGSNQPQHF. For the CDR3, the DNA is TGTGCCAGCTCACCCCCATCGGGGAGCAATCAGCCCCAGCATTTT.

The rearrangement joins TRBV27 to TRBJ2-6; maybe TRBD2 (5 bases). CDR1 and CDR2 from the germline V gene are MNHEY and SMNVEV (reference sequence). The V end was cut by 2 bases, the J end by 0 bases, with 14 bases between. This CDR3 spans 18 amino acids. CDR3 region: CASSLDSLRASGANVLTF. In DNA, the CDR3 is TGTGCCAGCAGTTTAGATTCCCTGCGGGCCTCTGGGGCCAACGTCCTGACTTTC.

This clone was observed a handful of times. J is TRBJ2-7 and V is TRBV9; TRBD2 is a possible D gene (5 bases). Germline V CDR1 and CDR2: SGDLS, YYNGEE. With 0 bases removed from V and 6 bases from J, the gap between germline ends came to 13 bases. The CDR3 has 14 residues. The CDR3 DNA reads TGTGCCAGCAGCGTAGGGACTGGGCCCGGCGAGCAGTACTTC. Translating it yields CASSVGTGPGEQYF.

This clone has just a few counts. The CDR3 sequence: CASSNLRDRGRQPQHF. In DNA, the CDR3 is TGTGCCAGCAGCAACTTACGGGACAGGGGACGTCAGCCCCAGCATTTT. The chain carries TRBV21-1 and TRBJ1-5; the table's D call, TRBD1, was not checked against the DNA. TRBV21-1 is tagged as a pseudogene. This CDR3 contains 16 residues.

The chain combines TRBV5-1 with TRBJ2-7; TRBD1 might be the D (5 bases). Trimming stripped 4 bases from V and 6 bases from J, with 14 bases between. From germline, CDR1 is SGHRS and CDR2 YFSETQ. This CDR3 has 13 amino acids. The CDR3 bases are TGCGCCAGCAGCCCGACAGACACTCGCGAGCAGTACTTC. Amino acids: CASSPTDTREQYF.